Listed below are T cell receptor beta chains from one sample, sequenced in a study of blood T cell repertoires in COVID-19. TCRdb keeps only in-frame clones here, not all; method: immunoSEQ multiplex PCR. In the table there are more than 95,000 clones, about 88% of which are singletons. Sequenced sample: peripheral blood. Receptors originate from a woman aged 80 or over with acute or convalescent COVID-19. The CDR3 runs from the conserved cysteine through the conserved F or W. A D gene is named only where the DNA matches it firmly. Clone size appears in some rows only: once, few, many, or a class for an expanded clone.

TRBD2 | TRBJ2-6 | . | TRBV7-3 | TGTGCCAGCAGCCTACAATACGGACTAGCGGGAGGTCGGGAGGCTGGGGCCAACGTCCTGACTTTC | CASSLQYGLAGGREAGANVLTF
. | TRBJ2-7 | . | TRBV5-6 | TGTGCCAGCAGCTTGACAGTTGCCTACGAGCAGTACTTC | CASSLTVAYEQYF
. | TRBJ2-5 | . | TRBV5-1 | TGCGCCAGCAGCTTATCAGGGGGAGGGACCCAGTACTTC | CASSLSGGGTQYF
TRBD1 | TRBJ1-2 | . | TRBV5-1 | TGCGCCAGCAGCAGGGGACAGGCGACCTATGGCTACACCTTC | CASSRGQATYGYTF
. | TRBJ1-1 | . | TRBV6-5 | TGTGCCAGCAGTTACCGTCGGACACTCACTGAAGCTTTCTTT | CASSYRRTLTEAFF
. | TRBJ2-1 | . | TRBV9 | TGTGCCAGCAGCGTAGAACATGGGAGTTACAATGAGCAGTTCTTC | CASSVEHGSYNEQFF
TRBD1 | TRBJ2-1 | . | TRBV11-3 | TGTGCCAGCAGCCCAGGGACAGGGGATGAGCAGTTCTTC | CASSPGTGDEQFF
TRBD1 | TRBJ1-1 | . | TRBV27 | TGTGCCAGTCGACAGGGTATTAACACTGAAGCTTTCTTT | CASRQGINTEAFF
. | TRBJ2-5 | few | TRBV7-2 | TGTGCCAGCCGACGAAACCAGGGGAGAGTCGGGGAGACCCAGTACTTC | CASRRNQGRVGETQYF
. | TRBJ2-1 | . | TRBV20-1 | TGCAGTGCGGGGGGAAGGAATGAGCAGTTCTTC | CSAGGRNEQFF
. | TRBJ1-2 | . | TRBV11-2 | TGTGCCAGCAGCCCGGCGGGATCTAACTATGGCTACACCTTC | CASSPAGSNYGYTF
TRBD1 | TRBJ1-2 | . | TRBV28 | TGTGCCAGCAGGGGACAGAAAACAGGGGGCTACACCTTC | CASRGQKTGGYTF
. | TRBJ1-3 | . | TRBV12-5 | TGTGCTAGTGGTTTGGTACAGAAAAGGGGAACAGGAAACACCATATATTTT | CASGLVQKRGTGNTIYF
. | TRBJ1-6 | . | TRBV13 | TGTGCCAGCAGCTTTCCTTATTCACCCCTCCACTTT | CASSFPYSPLHF
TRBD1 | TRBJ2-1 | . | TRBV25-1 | TGTGCCAGCAGTGACCCAATGAGTGTTACAGGGGTCAATGAGCAGTTCTTC | CASSDPMSVTGVNEQFF
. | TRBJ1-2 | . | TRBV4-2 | TGTGCCAGCAGCCAAGATCACGAGGGTGGGTACTATGGCTACACCTTC | CASSQDHEGGYYGYTF
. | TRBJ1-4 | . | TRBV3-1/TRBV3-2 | TGTGCCAGCAGCCCGACAGCCGGAGGGGAAAAACTGTTTTTT | CASSPTAGGEKLFF
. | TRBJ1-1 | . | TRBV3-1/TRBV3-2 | TGTGCCAGCAGCCCGGCAGGGCTTGCAGCTTTCTTT | CASSPAGLAAFF
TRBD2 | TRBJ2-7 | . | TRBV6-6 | TGTGCCAGCAGACAGACCTGGGACGGGAGGATGCAGTACTTC | CASRQTWDGRMQYF
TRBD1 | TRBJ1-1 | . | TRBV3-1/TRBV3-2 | TGTGCCAGCAGCCCTGGACAGGGCACTGAAGCTTTCTTT | CASSPGQGTEAFF
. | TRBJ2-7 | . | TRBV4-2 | TGTGCCAGCAGCCAAGAAGAGTTAAAGTGGGACAATTTCTACGAGCAGTACTTC | CASSQEELKWDNFYEQYF
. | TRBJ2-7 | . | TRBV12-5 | TGTGCTAGTGGTTTGGCAGGGGCCCACGAGCAGTACTTC | CASGLAGAHEQYF
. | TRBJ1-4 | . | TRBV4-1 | TGCGCCAGCAGCCAAGTGGCCGCAACTAATGAAAAACTGTTTTTT | CASSQVAATNEKLFF
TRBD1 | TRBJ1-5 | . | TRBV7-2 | TGTGCCAGCAGCTTAAAGACAGGGGTGGGTCAGCCCCAGCATTTT | CASSLKTGVGQPQHF
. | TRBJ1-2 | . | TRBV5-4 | TGTGCCAGCAGTTCCTTCTATGGCTACACCTTC | CASSSFYGYTF
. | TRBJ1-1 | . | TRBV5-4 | TGTGCCAGCAGCTTGGAGCAGGGAAACACTGAAGCTTTCTTT | CASSLEQGNTEAFF
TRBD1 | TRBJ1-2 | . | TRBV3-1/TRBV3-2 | TGTGCCAGCAGCCATCGACAGGGGGTAAATGCTGGCTACACCTTC | CASSHRQGVNAGYTF
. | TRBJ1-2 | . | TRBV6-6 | TGTGCCAGCAGTTACTCGAATACAGGAATCTATGGCTACACCTTC | CASSYSNTGIYGYTF
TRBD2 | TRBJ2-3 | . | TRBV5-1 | TGCGCCAGCAGCGGGAGGGGTGGAAACACAGATACGCAGTATTTT | CASSGRGGNTDTQYF
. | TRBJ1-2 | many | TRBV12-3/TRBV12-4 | TGTGCCAGCACTGCGGGGAGTTTAGGCTACACCTTC | CASTAGSLGYTF
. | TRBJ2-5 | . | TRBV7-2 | TGTGCCAGCAGCTTACGGGACATCCGGGAGACCCAGTACTTC | CASSLRDIRETQYF
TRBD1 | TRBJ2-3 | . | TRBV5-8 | TGTGCCAGCAGCCCCGGACAGGGCACAGATACGCAGTATTTT | CASSPGQGTDTQYF
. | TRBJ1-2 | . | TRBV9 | TGTGCCAGCAGCGTCGACGTACAGGGCTTGTACTATGGCTACACCTTC | CASSVDVQGLYYGYTF
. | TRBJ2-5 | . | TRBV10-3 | TGTGCCATCAGTGACAACAGGGATTCGGACCAGTACTTC | CAISDNRDSDQYF
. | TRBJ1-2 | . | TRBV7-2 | TGTGCCAGCAGCTTACGCGGGGTCTATGGCTACACCTTC | CASSLRGVYGYTF
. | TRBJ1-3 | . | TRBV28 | TGTGCCAGCAGCCCGACAGCGACAAACACCATATATTTT | CASSPTATNTIYF
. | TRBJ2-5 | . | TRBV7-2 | TGTGCCAGCAGTTATGGGGGGGCTCGGGAGACCCAGTACTTC | CASSYGGARETQYF
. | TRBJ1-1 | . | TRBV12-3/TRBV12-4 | TGTGCCAGCAGTTTACAACAGAACACTGAAGCTTTCTTT | CASSLQQNTEAFF
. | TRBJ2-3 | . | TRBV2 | TGTGCCAGCAGTCCCGCTAGCAGTTCGGATACGCAGTATTTT | CASSPASSSDTQYF
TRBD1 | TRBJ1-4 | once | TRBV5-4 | TGTGCCAGCAGTCAGGTGACAGGGCCGGGTGAAAAACTGTTTTTT | CASSQVTGPGEKLFF
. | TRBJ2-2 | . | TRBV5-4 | TGTGCCAGCAGCTTGTCTAGTGGAGGCGTCGGGGAGCTGTTTTTT | CASSLSSGGVGELFF
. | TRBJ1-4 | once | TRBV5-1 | TGCGCCAGCAGCTTGCGGCCAGCGCCGGATGAAAAACTGTTTTTT | CASSLRPAPDEKLFF
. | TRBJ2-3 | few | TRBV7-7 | TGTGCTAGCAGCAAGGGCCAACTACGGGGTACAGATACGCAGTATTTT | CASSKGQLRGTDTQYF
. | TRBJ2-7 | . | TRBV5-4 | TGTGCCAGCAGCACCGGGAGTACCTACGAGCAGTACTTC | CASSTGSTYEQYF
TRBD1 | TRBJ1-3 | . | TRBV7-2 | TGTGCCAGCAGCTTAAATAGGGACAGGTACTCTGGAAACACCATATATTTT | CASSLNRDRYSGNTIYF
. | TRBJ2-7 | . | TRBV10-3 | TGTGCCACCCGGAGGACTGAATTATCCGAGCAGTACTTC | CATRRTELSEQYF
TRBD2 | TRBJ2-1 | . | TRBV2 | TGTGCCAGCAGCTTGACTAGCCGCTCCACAAATGAGCAGTTCTTC | CASSLTSRSTNEQFF
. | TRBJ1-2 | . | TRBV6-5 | TGTGCCAGCAGAACGACCGGAGCCTATGGCTACACCTTC | CASRTTGAYGYTF
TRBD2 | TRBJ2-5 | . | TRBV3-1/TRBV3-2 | TGTGCCAGCAGCCCACCCCCCTCGGGGGGGACCCAGTACTTC | CASSPPPSGGTQYF
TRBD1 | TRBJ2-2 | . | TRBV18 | TGTGCCAGCTCACCATCCCAGGACAGGTCCGGGGAGCTGTTTTTT | CASSPSQDRSGELFF
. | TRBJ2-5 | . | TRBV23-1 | TGCGCCAGCAGTTGGAATAGCGGACAAGAGACCCAGTACTTC | CASSWNSGQETQYF
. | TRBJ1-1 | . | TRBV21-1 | TGTGCCAGCAGCAAATCCGGGGGTGAGAACACTGAAGCTTTCTTT | CASSKSGGENTEAFF
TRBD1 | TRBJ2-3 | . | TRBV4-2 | TGTGCCAGCAGCCAAACAGGGGTTCGAACAGATACGCAGTATTTT | CASSQTGVRTDTQYF
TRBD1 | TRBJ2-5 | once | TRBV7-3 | TGTGCCAGCAGCTATTTCGACAGGGGAGGTTGGGAGACCCAGTACTTC | CASSYFDRGGWETQYF
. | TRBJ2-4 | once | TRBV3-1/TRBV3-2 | TGTGCCAGCAGCCAAGATTTGCGGACATCCAAAAACATTCAGTACTTC | CASSQDLRTSKNIQYF